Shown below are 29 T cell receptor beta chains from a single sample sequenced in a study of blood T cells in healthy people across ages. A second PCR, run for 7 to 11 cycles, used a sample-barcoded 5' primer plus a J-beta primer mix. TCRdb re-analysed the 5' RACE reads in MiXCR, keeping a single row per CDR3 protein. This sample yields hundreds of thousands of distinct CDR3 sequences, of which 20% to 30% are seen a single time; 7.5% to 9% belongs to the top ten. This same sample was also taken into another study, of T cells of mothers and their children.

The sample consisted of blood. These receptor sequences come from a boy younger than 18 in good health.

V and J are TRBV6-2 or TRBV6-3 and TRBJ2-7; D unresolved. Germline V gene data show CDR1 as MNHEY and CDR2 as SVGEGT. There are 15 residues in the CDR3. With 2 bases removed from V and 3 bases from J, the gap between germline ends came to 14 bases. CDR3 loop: CASSYPSPALYEQYF. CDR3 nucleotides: TGTGCCAGCAGTTACCCGTCGCCAGCCCTCTACGAGCAGTACTTC.

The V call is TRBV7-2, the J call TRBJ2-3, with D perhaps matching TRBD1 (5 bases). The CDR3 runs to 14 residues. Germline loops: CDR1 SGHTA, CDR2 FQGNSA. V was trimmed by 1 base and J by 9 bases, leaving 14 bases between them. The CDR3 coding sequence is TGTGCCAGCAGCTTAGAAGCAGGGTGGGCAACGCAGTATTTT. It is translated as CASSLEAGWATQYF.

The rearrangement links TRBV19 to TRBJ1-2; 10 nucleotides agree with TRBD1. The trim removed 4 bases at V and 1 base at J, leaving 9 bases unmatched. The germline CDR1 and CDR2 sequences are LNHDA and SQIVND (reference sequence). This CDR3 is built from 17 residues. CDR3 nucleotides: TGTGCCAGTAGTACGGAAACCGGGACAGGGGTTAACTATGGCTACACCTTC. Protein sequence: CASSTETGTGVNYGYTF.

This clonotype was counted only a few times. CDR3 in amino acids: CASSFYRGAVETQYF. The CDR3 DNA sequence: TGTGCCAGCAGCTTCTACAGGGGGGCTGTAGAGACCCAGTACTTC. The chain links TRBV7-2 to TRBJ2-5; 8 nucleotides agree with TRBD1. Trimming cost V 3 bases and J 4 bases; bases outside gene matches: 7. Germline V gives CDR1 SGHTA, CDR2 FQGNSA. The CDR3 runs to 15 residues.

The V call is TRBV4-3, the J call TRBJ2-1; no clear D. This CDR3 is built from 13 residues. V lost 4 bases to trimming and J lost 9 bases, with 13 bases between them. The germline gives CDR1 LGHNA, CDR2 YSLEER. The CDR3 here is CASSRDLASEQFF. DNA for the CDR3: TGCGCCAGCAGCCGCGACCTCGCTTCTGAGCAGTTCTTC.

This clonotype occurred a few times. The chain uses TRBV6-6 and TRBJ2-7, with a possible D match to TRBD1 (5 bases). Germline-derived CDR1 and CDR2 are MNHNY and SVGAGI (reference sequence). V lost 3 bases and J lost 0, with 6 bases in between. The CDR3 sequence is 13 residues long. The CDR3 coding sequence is TGTGCCAGCAGTTATGACAGCTCCTACGAGCAGTACTTC. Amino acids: CASSYDSSYEQYF.

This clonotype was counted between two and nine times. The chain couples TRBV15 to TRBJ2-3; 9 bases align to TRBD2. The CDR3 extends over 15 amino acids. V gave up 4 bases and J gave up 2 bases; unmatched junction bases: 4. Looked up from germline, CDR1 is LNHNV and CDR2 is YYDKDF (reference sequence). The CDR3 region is CATSMRLADTDTQYF. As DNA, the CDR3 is TGTGCCACCAGCATGCGACTAGCGGACACAGATACGCAGTATTTT.

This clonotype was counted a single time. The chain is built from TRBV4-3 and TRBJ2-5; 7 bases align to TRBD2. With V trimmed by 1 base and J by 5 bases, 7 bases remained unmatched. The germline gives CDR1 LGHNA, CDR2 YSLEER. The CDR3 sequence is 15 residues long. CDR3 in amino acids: CASSQAGGSGETQYF. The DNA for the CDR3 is TGCGCCAGCAGCCAAGCGGGCGGGAGTGGGGAGACCCAGTACTTC.

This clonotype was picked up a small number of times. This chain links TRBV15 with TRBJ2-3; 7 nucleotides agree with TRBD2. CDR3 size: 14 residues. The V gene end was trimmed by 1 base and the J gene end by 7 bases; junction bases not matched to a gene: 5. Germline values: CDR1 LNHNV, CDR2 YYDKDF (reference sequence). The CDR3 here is CATSRGLAGNTQYF. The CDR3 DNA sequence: TGTGCCACCAGCAGAGGACTAGCAGGGAATACGCAGTATTTT.

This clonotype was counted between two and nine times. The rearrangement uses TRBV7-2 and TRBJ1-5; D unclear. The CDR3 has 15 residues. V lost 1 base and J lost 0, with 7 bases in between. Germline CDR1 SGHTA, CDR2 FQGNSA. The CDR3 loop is CASSLGSVSNQPQHF. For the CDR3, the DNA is TGTGCCAGCAGCTTAGGATCTGTTAGCAATCAGCCCCAGCATTTT. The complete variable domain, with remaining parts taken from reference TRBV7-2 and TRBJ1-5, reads GAGVSQSPSNKVTEKGKDVELRCDPISGHTALYWYRQSLGQGLEFLIYFQGNSAPDKSGLPSDRFSAERTGGSVSTLTIQRTQQEDSAVYLCASSLGSVSNQPQHFGDGTRLSIL.

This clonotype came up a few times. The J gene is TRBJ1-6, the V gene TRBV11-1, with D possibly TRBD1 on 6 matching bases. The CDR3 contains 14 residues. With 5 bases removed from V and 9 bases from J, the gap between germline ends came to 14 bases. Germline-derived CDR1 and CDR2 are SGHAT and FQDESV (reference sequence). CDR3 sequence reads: CASSHGQGGSPLHF. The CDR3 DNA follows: TGTGCCAGCAGCCACGGACAAGGGGGTTCACCCCTCCACTTT.

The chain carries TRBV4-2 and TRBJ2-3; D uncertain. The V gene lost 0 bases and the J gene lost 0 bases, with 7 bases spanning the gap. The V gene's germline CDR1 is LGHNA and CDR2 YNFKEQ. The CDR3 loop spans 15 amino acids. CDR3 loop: CASSQDLRSTDTQYF. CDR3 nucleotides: TGTGCCAGCAGCCAAGATCTTAGGAGCACAGATACGCAGTATTTT.

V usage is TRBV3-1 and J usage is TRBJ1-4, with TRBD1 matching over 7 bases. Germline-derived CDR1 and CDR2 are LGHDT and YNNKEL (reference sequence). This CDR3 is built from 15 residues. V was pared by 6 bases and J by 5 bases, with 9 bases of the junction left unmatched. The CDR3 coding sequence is TGTGCCAGCAGTGCCGAGGCAGGGGGAAATGAAAAACTGTTTTTT. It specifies CASSAEAGGNEKLFF.

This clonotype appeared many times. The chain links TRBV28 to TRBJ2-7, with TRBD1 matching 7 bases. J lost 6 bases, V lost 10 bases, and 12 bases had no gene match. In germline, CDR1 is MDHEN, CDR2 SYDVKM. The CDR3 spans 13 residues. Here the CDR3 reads CATLQGRGREQYF. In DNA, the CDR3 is TGTGCCACCCTACAGGGGAGAGGTCGCGAGCAGTACTTC.

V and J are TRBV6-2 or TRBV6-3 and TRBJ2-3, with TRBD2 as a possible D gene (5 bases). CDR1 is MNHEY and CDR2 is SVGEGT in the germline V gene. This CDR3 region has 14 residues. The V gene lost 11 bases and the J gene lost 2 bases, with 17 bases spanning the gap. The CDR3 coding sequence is TGTGCCTCGCTAACGAGCGGCTTCACAGATACGCAGTATTTT. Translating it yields CASLTSGFTDTQYF.

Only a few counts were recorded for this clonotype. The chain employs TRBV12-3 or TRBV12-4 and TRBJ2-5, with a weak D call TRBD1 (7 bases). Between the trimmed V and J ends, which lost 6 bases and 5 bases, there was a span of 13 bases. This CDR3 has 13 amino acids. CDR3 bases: TGTGCCAGCAGGACTCCAGGGGGGGAGACCCAGTACTTC. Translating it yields CASRTPGGETQYF.

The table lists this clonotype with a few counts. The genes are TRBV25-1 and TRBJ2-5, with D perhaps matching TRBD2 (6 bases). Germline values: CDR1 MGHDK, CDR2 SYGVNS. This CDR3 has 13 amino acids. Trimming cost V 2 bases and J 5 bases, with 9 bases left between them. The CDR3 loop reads CASSELARETQYF. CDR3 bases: TGTGCCAGCAGTGAACTAGCGAGGGAGACCCAGTACTTC.

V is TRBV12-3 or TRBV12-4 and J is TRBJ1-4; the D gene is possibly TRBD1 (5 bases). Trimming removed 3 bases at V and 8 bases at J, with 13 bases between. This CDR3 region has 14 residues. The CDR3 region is CASSLDHGGEKLFF. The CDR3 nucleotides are TGTGCCAGCAGTTTGGATCACGGGGGGGAAAAACTGTTTTTT.

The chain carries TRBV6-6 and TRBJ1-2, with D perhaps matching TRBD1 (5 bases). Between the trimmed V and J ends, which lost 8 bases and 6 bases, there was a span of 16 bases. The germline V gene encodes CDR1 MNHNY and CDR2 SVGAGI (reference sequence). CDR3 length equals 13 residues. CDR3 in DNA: TGTGCCAGCCCGGGGGGGAAGGACGATGGCTACACCTTC. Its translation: CASPGGKDDGYTF.

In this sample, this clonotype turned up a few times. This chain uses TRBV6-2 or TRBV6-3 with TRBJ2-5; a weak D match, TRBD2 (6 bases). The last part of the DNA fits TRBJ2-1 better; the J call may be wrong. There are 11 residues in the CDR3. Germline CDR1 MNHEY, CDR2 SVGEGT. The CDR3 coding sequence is TGTGCCAGCACCCTGGAGGGAGAGCAGTTCTTC. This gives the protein CASTLEGEQFF.

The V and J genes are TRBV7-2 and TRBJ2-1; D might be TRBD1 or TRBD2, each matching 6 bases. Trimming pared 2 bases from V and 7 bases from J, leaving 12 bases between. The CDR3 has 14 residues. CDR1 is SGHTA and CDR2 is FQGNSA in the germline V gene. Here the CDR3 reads CASSLRGRSNEQFF. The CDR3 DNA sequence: TGTGCCAGCAGCTTAAGGGGGAGGTCGAATGAGCAGTTCTTC.

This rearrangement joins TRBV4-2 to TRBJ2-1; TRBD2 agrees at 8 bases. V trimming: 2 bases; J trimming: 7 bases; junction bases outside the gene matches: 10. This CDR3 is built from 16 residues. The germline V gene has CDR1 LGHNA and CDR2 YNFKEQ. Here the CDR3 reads CASSQKGSGAGNEQFF. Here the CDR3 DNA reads TGTGCCAGCAGCCAAAAGGGTAGCGGGGCGGGGAATGAGCAGTTCTTC.

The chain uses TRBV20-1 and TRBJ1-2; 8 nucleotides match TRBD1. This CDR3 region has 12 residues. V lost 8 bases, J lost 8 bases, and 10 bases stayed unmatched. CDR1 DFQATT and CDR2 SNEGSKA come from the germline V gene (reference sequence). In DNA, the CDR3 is TGCAGTTTTACGGGACAGGTTGGGGGCTACACCTTC. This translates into CSFTGQVGGYTF.

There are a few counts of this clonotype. CDR3 nucleotide sequence: TGTGCCAGCAGTTTCGGTCCGGGAGTGTACGAGCAGTACTTC. Its protein product is CASSFGPGVYEQYF. The V and J genes are TRBV12-3 or TRBV12-4 and TRBJ2-7, with D possibly being TRBD2 (6 bases). This CDR3 has 14 amino acids. The V end lost 3 bases, the J end lost 4 bases, and 13 bases lay between the germline ends.

DNA for the CDR3: TGTGCCAGCAGTTCTACGGACAGGGCTTACAATGAGCAGTTCTTC. Translation: CASSSTDRAYNEQFF. The rearrangement uses TRBV6-5 and TRBJ2-1; TRBD1 matches 8 bases. Trimming removed 4 bases from V and 4 bases from J; junction bases left unmatched: 6. CDR3 length equals 15 residues. Germline V gene data show CDR1 as MNHEY and CDR2 as SVGAGI.

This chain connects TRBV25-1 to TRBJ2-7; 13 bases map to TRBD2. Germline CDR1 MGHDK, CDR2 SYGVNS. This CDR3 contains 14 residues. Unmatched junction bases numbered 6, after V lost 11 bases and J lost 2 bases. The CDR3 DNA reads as TGTGCCGGCGCCGGGACTAGCGGGACCTACGAGCAGTACTTC. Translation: CAGAGTSGTYEQYF.

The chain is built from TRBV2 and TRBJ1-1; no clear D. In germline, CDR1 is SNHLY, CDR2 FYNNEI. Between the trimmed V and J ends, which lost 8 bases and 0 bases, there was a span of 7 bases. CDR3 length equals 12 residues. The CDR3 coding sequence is TGTGCCAGCGAGGTGGTGAACACTGAAGCTTTCTTT. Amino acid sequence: CASEVVNTEAFF.

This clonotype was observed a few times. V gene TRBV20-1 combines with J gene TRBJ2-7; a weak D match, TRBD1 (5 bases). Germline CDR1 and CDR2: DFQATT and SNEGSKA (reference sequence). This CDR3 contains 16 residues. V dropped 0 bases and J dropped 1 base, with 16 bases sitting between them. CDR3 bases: TGCAGTGCTAGAGATTTAGGGGTACCCACATCCTACGAGCAGTACTTC. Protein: CSARDLGVPTSYEQYF.

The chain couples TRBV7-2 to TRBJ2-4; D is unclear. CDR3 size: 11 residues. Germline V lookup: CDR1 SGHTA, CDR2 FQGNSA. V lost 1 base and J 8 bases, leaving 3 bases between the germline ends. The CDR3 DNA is TGTGCCAGCAGCTTAGTTGACATTCAGTACTTC. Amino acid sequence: CASSLVDIQYF.